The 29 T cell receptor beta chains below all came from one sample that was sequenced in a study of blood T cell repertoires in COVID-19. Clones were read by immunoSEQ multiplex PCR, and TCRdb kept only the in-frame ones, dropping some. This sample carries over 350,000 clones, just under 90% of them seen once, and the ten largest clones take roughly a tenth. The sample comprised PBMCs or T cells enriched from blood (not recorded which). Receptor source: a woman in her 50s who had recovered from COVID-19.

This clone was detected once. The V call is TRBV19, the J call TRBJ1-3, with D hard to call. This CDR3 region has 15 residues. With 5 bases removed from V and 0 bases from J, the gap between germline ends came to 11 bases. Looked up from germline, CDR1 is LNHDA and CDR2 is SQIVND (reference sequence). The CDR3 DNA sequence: TGTGCCAGTAGTCGCGTGGTAAGCTCTGGAAACACCATATATTTT. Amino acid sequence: CASSRVVSSGNTIYF.

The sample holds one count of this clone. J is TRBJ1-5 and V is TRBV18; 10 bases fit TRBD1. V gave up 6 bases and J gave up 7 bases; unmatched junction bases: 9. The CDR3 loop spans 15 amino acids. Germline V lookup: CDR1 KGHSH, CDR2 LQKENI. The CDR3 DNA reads TGTGCCAGCTCGCTACCGGGACAGGGGTCGCAGCCCCAGCATTTT. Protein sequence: CASSLPGQGSQPQHF.

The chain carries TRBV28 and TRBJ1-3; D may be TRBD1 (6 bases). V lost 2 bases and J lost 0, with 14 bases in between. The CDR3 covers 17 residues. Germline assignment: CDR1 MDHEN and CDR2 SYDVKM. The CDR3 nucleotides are TGTGCCAGCAGTTTAGGACAGAACACCTTCTCTGGAAACACCATATATTTT. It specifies CASSLGQNTFSGNTIYF.

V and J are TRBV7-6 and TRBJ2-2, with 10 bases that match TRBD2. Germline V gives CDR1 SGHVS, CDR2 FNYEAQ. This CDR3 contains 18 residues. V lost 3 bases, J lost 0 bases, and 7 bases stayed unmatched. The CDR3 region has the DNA TGTGCCAGCAGCTTGTCTCTAGCGGGGGTTACGAACACCGGGGAGCTGTTTTTT. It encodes CASSLSLAGVTNTGELFF.

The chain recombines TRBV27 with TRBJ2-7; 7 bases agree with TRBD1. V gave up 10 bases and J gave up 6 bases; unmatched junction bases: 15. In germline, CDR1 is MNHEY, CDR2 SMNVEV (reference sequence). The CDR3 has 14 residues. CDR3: CATLPLGTVGEQYF. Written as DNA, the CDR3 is TGTGCCACCCTACCCCTGGGGACAGTGGGCGAGCAGTACTTC.

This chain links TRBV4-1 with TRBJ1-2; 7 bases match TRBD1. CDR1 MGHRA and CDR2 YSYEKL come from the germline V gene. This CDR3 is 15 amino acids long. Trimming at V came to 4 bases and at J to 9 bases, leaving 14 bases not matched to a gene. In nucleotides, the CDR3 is TGCGCCAGCAGCCTTACCGGGACAGAGGGTTTTCGCTACACCTTC. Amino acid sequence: CASSLTGTEGFRYTF.

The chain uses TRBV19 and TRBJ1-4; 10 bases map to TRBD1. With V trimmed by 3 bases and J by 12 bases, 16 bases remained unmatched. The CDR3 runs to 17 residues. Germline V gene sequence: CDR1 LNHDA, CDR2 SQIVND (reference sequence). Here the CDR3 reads CASSIHPPRDRGRELFF. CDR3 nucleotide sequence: TGTGCCAGTAGTATCCACCCCCCCCGGGACAGGGGTCGGGAACTGTTTTTT. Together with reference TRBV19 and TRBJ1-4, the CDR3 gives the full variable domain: DGGITQSPKYLFRKEGQNVTLSCEQNLNHDAMYWYRQDPGQGLRLIYYSQIVNDFQKGDIAEGYSVSREKKESFPLTVTSAQKNPTAFYLCASSIHPPRDRGRELFFGSGTQLSVL.

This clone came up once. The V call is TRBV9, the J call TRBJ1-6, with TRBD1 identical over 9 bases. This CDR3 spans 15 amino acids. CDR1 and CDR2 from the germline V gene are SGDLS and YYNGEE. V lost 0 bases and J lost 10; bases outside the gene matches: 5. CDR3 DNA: TGTGCCAGCAGCGTAGAGGGACAGGGAACGTCACCCCTCCACTTT. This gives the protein CASSVEGQGTSPLHF.

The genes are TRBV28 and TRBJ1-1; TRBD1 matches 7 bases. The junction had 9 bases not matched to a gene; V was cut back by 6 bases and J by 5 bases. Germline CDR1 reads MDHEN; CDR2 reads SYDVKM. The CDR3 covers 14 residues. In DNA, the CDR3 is TGTGCCAGCAGATCCCCGGCAGGGGGGACTGAAGCTTTCTTT. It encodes CASRSPAGGTEAFF. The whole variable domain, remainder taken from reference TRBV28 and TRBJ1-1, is DVKVTQSSRYLVKRTGEKVFLECVQDMDHENMFWYRQDPGLGLRLIYFSYDVKMKEKGDIPEGYSVSREKKERFSLILESASTNQTSMYLCASRSPAGGTEAFFGQGTRLTVV.

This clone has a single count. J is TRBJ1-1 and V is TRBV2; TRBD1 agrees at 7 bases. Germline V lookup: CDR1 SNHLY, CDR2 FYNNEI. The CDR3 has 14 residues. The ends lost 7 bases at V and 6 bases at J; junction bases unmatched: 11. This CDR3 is CASTYRGGGAEAFF. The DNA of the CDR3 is TGTGCCAGCACCTACAGGGGTGGAGGAGCTGAAGCTTTCTTT. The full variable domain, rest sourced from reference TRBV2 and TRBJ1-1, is EPEVTQTPSHQVTQMGQEVILRCVPISNHLYFYWYRQILGQKVEFLVSFYNNEISEKSEIFDDQFSVERPDGSNFTLKIRSTKLEDSAMYFCASTYRGGGAEAFFGQGTRLTVV.

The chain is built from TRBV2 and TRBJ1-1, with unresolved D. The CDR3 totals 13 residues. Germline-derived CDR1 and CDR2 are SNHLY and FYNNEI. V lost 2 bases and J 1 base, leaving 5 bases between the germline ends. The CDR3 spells CASSEHQNTEAFF. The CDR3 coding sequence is TGTGCCAGCAGTGAACATCAGAACACTGAAGCTTTCTTT.

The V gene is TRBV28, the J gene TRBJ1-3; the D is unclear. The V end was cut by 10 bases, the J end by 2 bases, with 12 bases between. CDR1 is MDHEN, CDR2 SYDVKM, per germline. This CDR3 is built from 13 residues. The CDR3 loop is CATEGGTGNTIYF. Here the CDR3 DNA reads TGTGCCACCGAAGGAGGGACTGGAAACACCATATATTTT.

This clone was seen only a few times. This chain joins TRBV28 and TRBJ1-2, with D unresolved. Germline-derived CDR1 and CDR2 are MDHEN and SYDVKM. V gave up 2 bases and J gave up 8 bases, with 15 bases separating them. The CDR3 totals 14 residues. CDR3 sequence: CASSLGFRSSGYTF. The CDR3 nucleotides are TGTGCCAGCAGTTTAGGTTTCCGGTCGTCCGGCTACACCTTC.

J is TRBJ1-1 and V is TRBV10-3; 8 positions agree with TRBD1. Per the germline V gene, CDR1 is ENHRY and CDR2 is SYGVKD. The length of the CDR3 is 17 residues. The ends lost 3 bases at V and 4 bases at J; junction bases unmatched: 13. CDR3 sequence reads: CAISDLPGGEGGTEAFF. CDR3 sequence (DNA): TGTGCCATCAGTGATCTCCCAGGGGGCGAGGGAGGCACTGAAGCTTTCTTT.

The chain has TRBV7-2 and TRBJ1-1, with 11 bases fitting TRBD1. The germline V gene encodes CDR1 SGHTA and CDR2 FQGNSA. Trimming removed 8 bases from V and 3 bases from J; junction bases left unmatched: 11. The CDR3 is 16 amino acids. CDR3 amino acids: CASLPGQGAGYTEAFF. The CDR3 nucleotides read TGTGCCAGCCTACCTGGACAGGGGGCCGGTTACACTGAAGCTTTCTTT.

CDR3 DNA: TGTGCCAGCAGCTTTTGGGCCTCTGGAAACACCATATATTTT. It translates to CASSFWASGNTIYF. The chain combines TRBV7-8 with TRBJ1-3, with D unresolved. Germline V gene lookup returns CDR1 SGHVS and CDR2 FQNEAQ. The V end lost 3 bases, the J end lost 0 bases, and 6 bases lay between the germline ends. The CDR3 spans 14 residues.

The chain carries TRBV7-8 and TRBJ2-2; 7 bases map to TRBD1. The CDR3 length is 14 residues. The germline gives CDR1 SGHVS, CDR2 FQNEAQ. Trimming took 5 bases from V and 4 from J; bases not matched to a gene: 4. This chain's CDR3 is CASSRDSSTGELFF. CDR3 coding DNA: TGTGCCAGCAGCAGGGACAGCTCCACCGGGGAGCTGTTTTTT.

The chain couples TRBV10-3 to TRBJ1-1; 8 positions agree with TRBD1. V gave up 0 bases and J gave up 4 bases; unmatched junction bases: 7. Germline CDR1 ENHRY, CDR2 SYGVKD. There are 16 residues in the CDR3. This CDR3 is CAISESVLGTGTEAFF. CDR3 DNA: TGTGCCATCAGTGAGTCTGTACTTGGGACAGGCACTGAAGCTTTCTTT.

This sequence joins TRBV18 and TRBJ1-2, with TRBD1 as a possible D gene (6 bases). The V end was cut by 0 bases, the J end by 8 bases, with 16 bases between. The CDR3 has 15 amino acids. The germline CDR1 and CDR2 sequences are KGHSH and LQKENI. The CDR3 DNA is TGTGCCAGCTCACCACCGTATGGGGGCGATTGGGGCTACACCTTC. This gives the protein CASSPPYGGDWGYTF. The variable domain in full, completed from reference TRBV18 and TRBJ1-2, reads NAGVMQNPRHLVRRRGQEARLRCSPMKGHSHVYWYRQLPEEGLKFMVYLQKENIIDESGMPKERFSAEFPKEGPSILRIQQVVRGDSAAYFCASSPPYGGDWGYTFGSGTRLTVV.

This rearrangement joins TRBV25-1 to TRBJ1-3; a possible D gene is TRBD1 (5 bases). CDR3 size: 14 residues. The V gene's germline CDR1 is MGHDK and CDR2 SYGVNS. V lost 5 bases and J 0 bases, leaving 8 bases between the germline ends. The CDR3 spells CASSTGLSGNTIYF. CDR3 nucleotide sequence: TGTGCCAGCAGTACAGGCCTCTCTGGAAACACCATATATTTT.

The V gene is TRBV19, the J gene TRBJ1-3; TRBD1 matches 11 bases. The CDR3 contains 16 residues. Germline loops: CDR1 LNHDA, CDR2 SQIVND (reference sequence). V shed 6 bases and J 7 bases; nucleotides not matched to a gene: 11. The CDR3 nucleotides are TGTGCCAGTAGCACCCCCGTCGGGACAGGGGGGAACACCATATATTTT. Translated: CASSTPVGTGGNTIYF.

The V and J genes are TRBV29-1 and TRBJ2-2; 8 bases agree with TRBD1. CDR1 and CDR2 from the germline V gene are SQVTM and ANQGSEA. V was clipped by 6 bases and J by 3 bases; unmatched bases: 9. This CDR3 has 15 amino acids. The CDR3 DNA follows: TGCAGCGTGGCAAAGGACAGGGATTACACCGGGGAGCTGTTTTTT. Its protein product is CSVAKDRDYTGELFF.

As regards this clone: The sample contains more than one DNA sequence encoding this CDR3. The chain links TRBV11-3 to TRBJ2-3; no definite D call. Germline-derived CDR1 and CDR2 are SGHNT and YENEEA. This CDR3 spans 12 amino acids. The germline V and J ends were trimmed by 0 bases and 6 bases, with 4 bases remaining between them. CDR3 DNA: TGTGCCAGCAGCTTAGATCGGGATACGCAGTATTTT. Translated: CASSLDRDTQYF. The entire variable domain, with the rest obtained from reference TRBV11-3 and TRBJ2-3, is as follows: EAGVVQSPRYKIIEKKQPVAFWCNPISGHNTLYWYLQNLGQGPELLIRYENEEAVDDSQLPKDRFSAERLKGVDSTLKIQPAELGDSAVYLCASSLDRDTQYFGPGTRLTVL.

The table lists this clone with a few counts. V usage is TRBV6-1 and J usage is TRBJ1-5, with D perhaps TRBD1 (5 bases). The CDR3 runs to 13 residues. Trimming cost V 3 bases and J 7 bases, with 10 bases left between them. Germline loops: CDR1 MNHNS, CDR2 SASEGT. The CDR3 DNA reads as TGTGCCAGCAGTGACAGGGAATGGCAGCCCCAGCATTTT. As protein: CASSDREWQPQHF.

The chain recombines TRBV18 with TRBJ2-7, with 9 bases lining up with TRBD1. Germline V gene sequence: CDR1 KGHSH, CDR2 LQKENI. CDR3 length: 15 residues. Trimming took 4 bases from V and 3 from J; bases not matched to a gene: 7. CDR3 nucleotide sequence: TGTGCCAGCTCACAAGGACAGGGGAGAGTCTACGAGCAGTACTTC. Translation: CASSQGQGRVYEQYF. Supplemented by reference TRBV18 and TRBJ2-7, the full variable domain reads NAGVMQNPRHLVRRRGQEARLRCSPMKGHSHVYWYRQLPEEGLKFMVYLQKENIIDESGMPKERFSAEFPKEGPSILRIQQVVRGDSAAYFCASSQGQGRVYEQYFGPGTRLTVT.

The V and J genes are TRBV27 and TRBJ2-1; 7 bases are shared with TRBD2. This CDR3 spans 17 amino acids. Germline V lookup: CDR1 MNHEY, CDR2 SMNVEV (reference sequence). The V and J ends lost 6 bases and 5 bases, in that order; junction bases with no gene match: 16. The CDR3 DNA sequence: TGTGCCAGCAGCAGGGTTCGTGGGGCGGGGGAACACAATGAGCAGTTCTTC. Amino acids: CASSRVRGAGEHNEQFF.

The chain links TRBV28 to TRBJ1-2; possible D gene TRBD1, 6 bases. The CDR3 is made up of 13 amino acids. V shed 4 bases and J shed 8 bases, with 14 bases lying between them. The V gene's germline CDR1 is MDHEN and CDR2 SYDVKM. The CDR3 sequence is CASSYGTSFGYTF. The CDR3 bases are TGTGCCAGCAGTTATGGGACAAGCTTCGGCTACACCTTC.

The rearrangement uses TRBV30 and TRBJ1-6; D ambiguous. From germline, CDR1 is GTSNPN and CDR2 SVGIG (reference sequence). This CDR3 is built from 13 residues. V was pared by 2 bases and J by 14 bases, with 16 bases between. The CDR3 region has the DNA TGTGCCTGGAGTCAAATAACCCTAGGATCCCTCCACTTT. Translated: CAWSQITLGSLHF.

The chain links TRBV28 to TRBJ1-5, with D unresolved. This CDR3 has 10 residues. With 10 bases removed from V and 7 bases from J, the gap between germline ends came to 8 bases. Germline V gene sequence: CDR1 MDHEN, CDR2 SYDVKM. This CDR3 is CATRRQPQHF. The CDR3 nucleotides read TGTGCCACCCGGCGGCAGCCCCAGCATTTT.